There are a few counts of the clone carrying this TCR beta chain. The antigen is undetermined. PCR was performed using 60 Vbeta and 13 Jbeta primers. Produced via immunoSEQ multiplex PCR; TCRdb's table is partial and in-frame only. The repertoire has about 190,000 clones, 60% to 85% of them found once; the top ten carry 1.6%. The data originate from a study of cytomegalovirus exposure and HLA in healthy donors. CDR3 length equals 15 residues. Germline values: CDR1 MNHEY, CDR2 SMNVEV (reference sequence). Trimming removed 2 bases from V and 3 bases from J, with 13 bases in between. Broader study findings: TCR beta V- and J-gene trimming, according to a later analysis, was linked to a missense DCLRE1C variant.

The clonotype was recovered from a woman between 18 and 30 years old in good health and CMV-seronegative. The V call is TRBV27, the J call TRBJ1-1; D gene uncertain. Sample: PBMCs. CDR3 residues: CASSLGPRRDTEAFF. CDR3 DNA: TGTGCCAGCAGTTTAGGGCCCAGGAGGGACACTGAAGCTTTCTTT.